These 7 T cell receptor beta chains were sequenced from one sample in a study. One entry per CDR3 protein, called by TCRdb with MiXCR from the 5' RACE reads. The profile shows over 55,000 distinct CDR3 sequences, about 28% of them singletons. Input material: tumor-infiltrating memory CD4+ T cells sorted from the breast tumor. Subset specified: memory CD4+ T cells, CD4+CD45RO+CD25-. The receptors come from a female donor with breast cancer.

The V gene is TRBV10-3, the J gene TRBJ1-5, with a tentative D call TRBD1 (5 bases). Trimming cost V 0 bases and J 6 bases, with 15 bases left between them. This CDR3 contains 16 residues. Germline CDR1 is ENHRY and CDR2 is SYGVKD. CDR3 coding DNA: TGTGCCATCAGTGAGTCCGTAGGGGATAGGAGTCAGCCCCAGCATTTT. It specifies CAISESVGDRSQPQHF.

The rearrangement links TRBV6-5 to TRBJ2-1; D gene unclear. The V end lost 0 bases, the J end lost 5 bases, and 8 bases lay between the germline ends. The CDR3 is made up of 14 amino acids. Germline values: CDR1 MNHEY, CDR2 SVGAGI. The CDR3 protein is CASSYSPRHNEQFF. In DNA, the CDR3 is TGTGCCAGCAGTTACTCGCCGAGACACAATGAGCAGTTCTTC.

The chain links TRBV6-6 to TRBJ2-2, with 9 bases that match TRBD1. The V and J ends lost 5 bases and 4 bases, in that order; junction bases with no gene match: 5. The CDR3 contains 15 residues. Germline V gene sequence: CDR1 MNHNY, CDR2 SVGAGI (reference sequence). The CDR3 is CASSPGTGRTGELFF. CDR3 in DNA: TGTGCCAGCAGTCCCGGGACAGGGCGCACCGGGGAGCTGTTTTTT.

This clonotype turned up a few times. The V and J genes are TRBV2 and TRBJ2-5; 11 bases align to TRBD1. The CDR3 has 15 amino acids. Germline V gives CDR1 SNHLY, CDR2 FYNNEI. Trimming removed 7 bases from V and 1 base from J; junction bases left unmatched: 5. CDR3 loop: CASNSGTGGQETQYF. In DNA, the CDR3 is TGTGCCAGCAATTCCGGGACAGGGGGCCAAGAGACCCAGTACTTC.

The table lists this clonotype with many counts. The rearrangement links TRBV20-1 to TRBJ2-7; unclear D gene. Germline V gene lookup returns CDR1 DFQATT and CDR2 SNEGSKA (reference sequence). The CDR3 sequence is 13 residues long. V was trimmed by 2 bases and J by 4 bases, leaving 12 bases between them. The CDR3 nucleotides are TGCAGTGCTAGAACAGAGACACCTTACGAGCAGTACTTC. Translating gives CSARTETPYEQYF.

In the case of this clonotype: One end of the junction fails to match germline, which may point to a read error. The chain combines TRBV7-9 with TRBJ1-4; unclear D gene. CDR1 is SEHNR and CDR2 is FQNEAQ in the germline V gene (reference sequence). The CDR3 contains 15 residues. The CDR3 reads CASSVGNPRGEELFF. In DNA, the CDR3 is TGTGCCAGCAGCGTGGGAAACCCACGTGGTGAAGAACTGTTTTTT.

This clonotype was seen repeatedly, ten times or more. The V and J genes are TRBV29-1 and TRBJ2-1; 8 bases are shared with TRBD2. The germline gives CDR1 SQVTM, CDR2 ANQGSEA. This CDR3 region has 11 residues. The CDR3 DNA reads TGCACCGGGACTAGGGACAATGAGCAGTTCTTC. Translating it yields CTGTRDNEQFF.